The 30 T cell receptor beta chains reported below all come from one sample, sequenced in a study of CD8 T cells in ankylosing spondylitis. Points from the study as a whole: What seemed typical of ankylosing spondylitis blood was a TCR beta motif built from roughly 8 highly homologous variants.

The antigens of these receptors remain unknown. Each CDR3 protein gets one entry after TCRdb re-called the 5' RACE reads with MiXCR. The sample lists 100,000 to 150,000 distinct CDR3 sequences, about a sixth occurring once. Source material: blood, either unsorted or a sorted T cell fraction (not recorded which). All receptors come from a male donor with ankylosing spondylitis.

This clonotype has a handful of counts. The chain recombines TRBV28 with TRBJ2-7; a weak D match, TRBD1 (5 bases). Between the trimmed V and J ends, which lost 7 bases and 6 bases, there was a span of 13 bases. CDR1 is MDHEN and CDR2 is SYDVKM in the germline V gene. This CDR3 spans 12 amino acids. The CDR3 DNA reads as TGTGCCAGCACCCCCACAGGAAGCGAGCAGTACTTC. Protein product: CASTPTGSEQYF.

This clonotype has a handful of counts. The chain employs TRBV29-1 and TRBJ2-7, with D possibly matching TRBD2 (6 bases). The CDR3 is 14 amino acids. Trimming took 3 bases from V and 5 from J, leaving 17 bases between them. Germline V gene lookup returns CDR1 SQVTM and CDR2 ANQGSEA. As DNA, the CDR3 is TGCAGCGTTGAGACCTTGGGGGGATCGGACGAGCAGTACTTC. Its translation: CSVETLGGSDEQYF.

This clonotype was picked up a small number of times. The chain has TRBV6-4 and TRBJ2-1; 9 nucleotides align to TRBD2. Per the germline V gene, CDR1 is MRHNA and CDR2 is SNTAGT. The CDR3 is made up of 13 amino acids. Trimming took 8 bases from V and 7 from J; bases not matched to a gene: 6. The CDR3 protein is CASQREVGNEQFF. In nucleotides, the CDR3 is TGTGCCAGCCAGCGGGAGGTTGGAAATGAGCAGTTCTTC.

The V and J genes are TRBV12-3 or TRBV12-4 and TRBJ2-3, with 7 bases fitting TRBD1. The V gene end was trimmed by 4 bases and the J gene end by 4 bases; junction bases not matched to a gene: 8. This CDR3 is built from 15 residues. This CDR3 reads CASSSWTGPPDTQYF. In nucleotides, the CDR3 is TGTGCCAGCAGTTCTTGGACAGGCCCCCCAGATACGCAGTATTTT.

As to this clonotype: One end of the junction is discordant with germline, which a read error may explain. CDR3 in amino acids: CASCQDRGTGEDEQYF. CDR3 DNA: TGCGCCAGCTGCCAAGATCGGGGGACAGGGGAGGACGAGCAGTACTTC. The V and J genes are TRBV4-3 and TRBJ2-7; 10 bases match TRBD1. Germline values: CDR1 LGHNA, CDR2 YSLEER. This CDR3 contains 16 residues.

This clonotype was counted many times. The CDR3 DNA follows: TGTGCCAGCCTACCAGGGTTGGATTCACCCCTCCACTTT. Protein sequence: CASLPGLDSPLHF. The J gene is TRBJ1-6, the V gene TRBV12-3 or TRBV12-4; D is possibly TRBD1 (5 bases). The CDR3 sequence is 13 residues long. Trimming shortened V by 8 bases and J by 8 bases, and 13 bases separated the two germline ends.

This clonotype turned up a few times. J is TRBJ2-1 and V is TRBV24-1; TRBD2 aligns across 15 bases. Germline loops: CDR1 KGHDR, CDR2 SFDVKD. This CDR3 contains 17 residues. J lost 4 bases, V lost 4 bases, and 4 bases had no gene match. The chain's CDR3 is CATSETGTSGRYNEQFF. The DNA for the CDR3 is TGTGCCACCAGTGAGACCGGGACTAGCGGGAGGTACAATGAGCAGTTCTTC.

The chain links TRBV2 to TRBJ1-5; D possibly corresponds to TRBD1 (5 bases). This CDR3 contains 14 residues. The germline gives CDR1 SNHLY, CDR2 FYNNEI. The V gene lost 6 bases and the J gene lost 7 bases, with 16 bases spanning the gap. The CDR3, as DNA: TGTGCCAGCAGCCCGAAGGGGTTGCGGCAGCCCCAGCATTTT. Protein: CASSPKGLRQPQHF. The whole variable domain, remainder taken from reference TRBV2 and TRBJ1-5, is EPEVTQTPSHQVTQMGQEVILRCVPISNHLYFYWYRQILGQKVEFLVSFYNNEISEKSEIFDDQFSVERPDGSNFTLKIRSTKLEDSAMYFCASSPKGLRQPQHFGDGTRLSIL.

Details on this clonotype: One end of the junction does not line up with germline, which may come from a read error. The V call is TRBV29-1, the J call TRBJ1-1; D is unclear. This CDR3 has 10 amino acids. Germline CDR1 reads SQVTM; CDR2 reads ANQGSEA. The CDR3 DNA sequence: TGCAGCGTTGTTATCACTGTAGCTTTCTTT. Its protein is CSVVITVAFF.

J is TRBJ1-2 and V is TRBV19, with 7 bases aligning to TRBD1. Germline V gives CDR1 LNHDA, CDR2 SQIVND (reference sequence). The trim removed 4 bases at V and 3 bases at J, leaving 5 bases unmatched. This CDR3 is built from 14 residues. CDR3 bases: TGTGCCAGTAGTAGAGGGACAGACCACTATGGCTACACCTTC. Its translation: CASSRGTDHYGYTF.

This clonotype has more than one count but fewer than ten. The chain has TRBV7-8 and TRBJ2-7, with 10 nucleotides matching TRBD2. The trim removed 1 base at V and 3 bases at J, leaving 6 bases unmatched. Germline assignment: CDR1 SGHVS and CDR2 FQNEAQ. This CDR3 region has 16 residues. For the CDR3, the DNA is TGTGCCAGCAGCTTAGGAGGGACTAGCGCTTACTACGAGCAGTACTTC. Residues: CASSLGGTSAYYEQYF.

This clonotype was counted many times. The rearrangement links TRBV12-3 or TRBV12-4 to TRBJ2-1, with D hard to call. Trimming pared 7 bases from V and 6 bases from J, leaving 19 bases between. The CDR3 covers 15 residues. CDR3 DNA: TGTGCCAGCACTGCCGGGTCGCAAAGATCCAATGAGCAGTTCTTC. Its translation: CASTAGSQRSNEQFF.

The chain joins TRBV12-3 or TRBV12-4 to TRBJ2-1, with TRBD2 identical over 7 bases. The CDR3 is made up of 14 amino acids. J was trimmed by 10 bases and V by 3 bases; bases with no gene match: 9. The CDR3, as DNA: TGTGCCAGCAGTTTCGGCGGGAGTTTTGGGGAGCAGTTCTTC. Its translation: CASSFGGSFGEQFF.

The V and J genes are TRBV6-5 and TRBJ1-2, with 8 bases that match TRBD1. The CDR3 length is 17 residues. Germline V gene lookup returns CDR1 MNHEY and CDR2 SVGAGI. The V gene end was trimmed by 0 bases and the J gene end by 2 bases; junction bases not matched to a gene: 8. CDR3 protein: CASSYSFQDRVNYGYTF. DNA of the CDR3: TGTGCCAGCAGTTACTCGTTCCAGGACAGGGTGAACTATGGCTACACCTTC.

V is TRBV9 and J is TRBJ2-5; D may match TRBD1 or TRBD2 (5 bases each). The V end was cut by 1 base, the J end by 3 bases, with 10 bases between. Looked up from germline, CDR1 is SGDLS and CDR2 is YYNGEE. The CDR3 spans 14 residues. The CDR3 DNA sequence: TGTGCCAGCAGCGTAACCGGGACGGAAGAGACCCAGTACTTC. It is translated as CASSVTGTEETQYF.

This clonotype was counted a few times. V and J are TRBV7-6 and TRBJ2-2; 13 positions agree with TRBD2. Trimming at V came to 1 base and at J to 4 bases, leaving 18 bases not matched to a gene. The length of the CDR3 is 22 residues. CDR1 is SGHVS and CDR2 is FNYEAQ in the germline V gene. The CDR3 is CASSLVRTPGLAGTGGTGELFF. In DNA form, the CDR3 reads TGTGCCAGCAGCTTAGTCCGGACTCCGGGACTAGCGGGAACAGGTGGCACCGGGGAGCTGTTTTTT.

This clonotype was picked up a small number of times. The genes are TRBV6-1 and TRBJ1-2; the D gene is possibly TRBD1 (5 bases). The CDR3 runs to 15 residues. V was trimmed by 7 bases and J by 7 bases, leaving 22 bases between them. Germline V gene data show CDR1 as MNHNS and CDR2 as SASEGT. The CDR3 DNA reads TGTGCCAGCAACACCCCTTGGGAGACAGCCTCTGGCTACACCTTC. This sequence encodes CASNTPWETASGYTF.

J is TRBJ1-5 and V is TRBV6-5, with no clear D. The V gene's germline CDR1 is MNHEY and CDR2 SVGAGI. Trimming took 0 bases from V and 1 from J, leaving 7 bases between them. The CDR3 runs 15 residues. CDR3 nucleotide sequence: TGTGCCAGCAGTTACTCGGCAACAAGCAATCAGCCCCAGCATTTT. As protein: CASSYSATSNQPQHF.

The chain couples TRBV3-1 to TRBJ2-7, with 11 bases fitting TRBD2. The CDR3 spans 17 residues. The V gene end was trimmed by 5 bases and the J gene end by 0 bases; junction bases not matched to a gene: 9. CDR1 is LGHDT, CDR2 YNNKEL, per germline (reference sequence). This chain's CDR3 is CASSKEPSGRTSYEQYF. In DNA form, the CDR3 reads TGTGCCAGCAGCAAGGAGCCTAGCGGGAGGACCTCCTACGAGCAGTACTTC.

The V gene is TRBV9, the J gene TRBJ2-3; D remains unclear. The CDR3 has 14 residues. CDR1 is SGDLS, CDR2 YYNGEE, per germline. The germline V and J ends were trimmed by 0 bases and 3 bases, with 8 bases remaining between them. CDR3 in DNA: TGTGCCAGCAGCGTAGAGAGTGAAACAGATACGCAGTATTTT. Its translation: CASSVESETDTQYF.

The rearrangement joins TRBV15 to TRBJ1-4; D perhaps matches TRBD1 (5 bases). V lost 4 bases and J 8 bases, leaving 14 bases between the germline ends. The CDR3 is 14 amino acids. CDR1 and CDR2 (germline): LNHNV, YYDKDF (reference sequence). The CDR3: CATSKVGDSEKLFF. CDR3 in DNA: TGTGCCACCAGCAAAGTAGGGGATTCGGAAAAACTGTTTTTT.

The chain joins TRBV27 to TRBJ2-1, with 9 bases matching TRBD1. The CDR3 loop spans 14 amino acids. Germline assignment: CDR1 MNHEY and CDR2 SMNVEV (reference sequence). Trimming at V came to 0 bases and at J to 6 bases, leaving 0 bases not matched to a gene. The CDR3 DNA reads TGTGCCAGCAGTTTATCGACAGGGGGCAATGAGCAGTTCTTC. Translated, it gives CASSLSTGGNEQFF.

In this sample, this clonotype turned up many times. The rearrangement joins TRBV29-1 to TRBJ2-7, with D uncertain. The CDR3 is made up of 13 amino acids. V was cut by 3 bases and J by 0 bases, with 9 bases left in between. The germline V gene encodes CDR1 SQVTM and CDR2 ANQGSEA. CDR3 coding DNA: TGCAGCGTTGAGGTGATCAGCTCCTACGAGCAGTACTTC. It encodes CSVEVISSYEQYF.

V usage is TRBV7-9 and J usage is TRBJ2-3; D ambiguous. Trimming left V 1 base short and J 0 bases short, with 11 bases between. CDR1 and CDR2 (germline): SEHNR, FQNEAQ (reference sequence). The CDR3 loop spans 16 amino acids. This CDR3 reads CASSLVWNPSTDTQYF. The CDR3 DNA sequence: TGTGCCAGCAGCTTAGTTTGGAACCCTAGCACAGATACGCAGTATTTT.

The CDR3 DNA follows: TGTGCCAGGAACACTAACATAGGACTAGCGGGAGGGCCGGGGGAGCAGTACTTC. Protein sequence: CARNTNIGLAGGPGEQYF. The chain uses TRBV28 and TRBJ2-7; 15 bases fit TRBD2. Germline assignment: CDR1 MDHEN and CDR2 SYDVKM. Trimming removed 9 bases from V and 7 bases from J; junction bases left unmatched: 19. The CDR3 spans 18 residues.

This clonotype was seen more than once but under ten times. The J gene is TRBJ1-2, the V gene TRBV4-1; TRBD1 is a possible D gene (5 bases). Trimming pared 6 bases from V and 3 bases from J, leaving 11 bases between. Germline-derived CDR1 and CDR2 are MGHRA and YSYEKL. There are 13 residues in the CDR3. The CDR3 loop reads CASRTQGDYGYTF. The CDR3 DNA follows: TGCGCCAGCAGAACTCAAGGGGACTATGGCTACACCTTC.

V and J are TRBV27 and TRBJ2-1; 9 bases are shared with TRBD2. Germline V lookup: CDR1 MNHEY, CDR2 SMNVEV (reference sequence). With V trimmed by 4 bases and J by 6 bases, 4 bases remained unmatched. The CDR3 is 14 amino acids. CDR3 sequence reads: CASSWREGGNEQFF. CDR3 DNA sequence: TGTGCCAGCAGTTGGCGGGAGGGAGGCAATGAGCAGTTCTTC.

In its sample, this clonotype was seen many times. The rearrangement joins TRBV5-6 to TRBJ2-1; D might be TRBD2 (6 bases). The germline V gene encodes CDR1 SGHDT and CDR2 YYEEEE. The ends were cut back, 2 bases at V and 5 bases at J, with 14 bases in the middle. CDR3 length: 15 amino acids. The CDR3 DNA reads TGTGCCAGCAGCTTTTTAGGGATAGCGGACAATGAGCAGTTCTTC. Amino acids: CASSFLGIADNEQFF.

The DNA for the CDR3 is TGTGCCAGCAGTTGGGGTTTGGCTACCCTCTACAATGAGCAGTTCTTC. Translated: CASSWGLATLYNEQFF. The chain carries TRBV28 and TRBJ2-1; D unresolved. In germline, CDR1 is MDHEN, CDR2 SYDVKM. Trimming stripped 4 bases from V and 3 bases from J, with 16 bases between. The length of the CDR3 is 16 residues.

This clonotype was found a few times. The chain employs TRBV7-2 and TRBJ2-1, with 11 nucleotides matching TRBD2. The trim removed 4 bases at V and 0 bases at J, leaving 2 bases unmatched. Germline lookup yields CDR1 SGHTA and CDR2 FQGNSA. The CDR3 spans 16 residues. The CDR3 DNA reads TGTGCCAGCAGCTCACTAGCGGGAGTCTCCTACAATGAGCAGTTCTTC. Its translation is CASSSLAGVSYNEQFF.